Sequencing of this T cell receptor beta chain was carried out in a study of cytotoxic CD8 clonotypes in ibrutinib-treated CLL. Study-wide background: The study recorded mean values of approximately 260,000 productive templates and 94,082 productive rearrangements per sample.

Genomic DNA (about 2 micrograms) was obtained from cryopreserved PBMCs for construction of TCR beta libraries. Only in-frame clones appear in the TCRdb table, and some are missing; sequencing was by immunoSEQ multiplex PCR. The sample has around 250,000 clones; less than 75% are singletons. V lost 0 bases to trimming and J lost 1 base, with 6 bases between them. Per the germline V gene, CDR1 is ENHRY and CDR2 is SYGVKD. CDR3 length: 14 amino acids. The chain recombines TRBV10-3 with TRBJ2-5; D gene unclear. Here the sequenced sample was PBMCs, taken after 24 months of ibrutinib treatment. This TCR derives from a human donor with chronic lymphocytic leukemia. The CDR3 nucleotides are TGTGCCATCAGTGAGTCGAAGAGCCAAGAGACCCAGTACTTC. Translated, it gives CAISESKSQETQYF.